This is a list of T cell receptor beta chains from one sample in a study of blood T cell repertoires in COVID-19. Clones were sequenced by immunoSEQ multiplex PCR, and TCRdb holds only the in-frame ones, with some missing. Here the sample spans under 300,000 clones, about nine tenths being singletons. Material: peripheral blood. Source of these receptors: a man aged 25-45 years who had recovered from COVID-19. Each CDR3 is given with its conserved first and last residue. Fields, in order: J gene, D gene, clone size, V gene, CDR3 DNA, CDR3 protein. A D gene is named only where the DNA matches it firmly. Clone size appears in some rows only: once, few, many, or a class for an expanded clone.

TRBJ2-7	TRBD1	.	TRBV11-2	TGTGCCAGCACCATCGGGACAGGGTTCTACGAGCAGTACTTC	CASTIGTGFYEQYF
TRBJ2-2	.	.	TRBV9	TGTGCCAGCAGCCCCTCTCCTCTACGGGAGCTGTTTTTT	CASSPSPLRELFF
TRBJ2-2	TRBD1	.	TRBV27	TGTGCCAGCAGCCAGGGGGCCACCGGGGAGCTGTTTTTT	CASSQGATGELFF
TRBJ1-2	.	.	TRBV5-1	TGCGCCAGCAGCCCCGAGGGGTCCTCCGGGGGTGGCTACACCTTC	CASSPEGSSGGGYTF
TRBJ2-5	.	.	TRBV4-2	TGTGCCAGCAGCACGGTCGGGGGGCGCCAAGAGACCCAGTACTTC	CASSTVGGRQETQYF
TRBJ2-7	.	.	TRBV5-8	TGTGCCAGCAGTACGACAGGCTACGAGCAGTACTTC	CASSTTGYEQYF
TRBJ2-7	TRBD2	.	TRBV6-6	TGTGCCAGCAGTTTTCTGACTAGCGGGGGGCCCGAGCAGTACTTC	CASSFLTSGGPEQYF
TRBJ1-2	TRBD1	.	TRBV4-1	TGCGCCAGCAGCCAAGATAGGGGGCCAGGGAATGGCTACACCTTC	CASSQDRGPGNGYTF
TRBJ2-5	TRBD1	.	TRBV6-5	TGTGCCAGCAGTTTCCGGGACAGGGGGCGCGAGACCCAGTACTTC	CASSFRDRGRETQYF
TRBJ2-3	.	.	TRBV19	TGTGCCAGTAGTTCATTTTTCTCCCCAAGAGACTGGGCGCAGTATTTT	CASSSFFSPRDWAQYF
TRBJ2-7	TRBD1	few	TRBV10-3	TGTGCCATCAGGGGGGGACAGGCCTACGAGCAGTACTTC	CAIRGGQAYEQYF
TRBJ1-1	.	.	TRBV10-3	TGTGCCATCCGGTACGAGAACACTGAAGCTTTCTTT	CAIRYENTEAFF
TRBJ2-5	TRBD1	.	TRBV5-1	TGCGCCAGCAGCCTTATACAGGGGGAAGAGACCCAGTACTTC	CASSLIQGEETQYF
TRBJ2-1	TRBD1	.	TRBV11-2	TGTGCCAGCAGCCAGGGGACAGGGTTCAATGAGCAGTTCTTC	CASSQGTGFNEQFF
TRBJ2-3	TRBD2	.	TRBV5-1	TGCGCCAGCAGCTTGGCTAAGGGTCTAGCGGGGGGCCAAGATACGCAGTATTTT	CASSLAKGLAGGQDTQYF
TRBJ1-3	TRBD1	few	TRBV9	TGTGCCAGCAGCGCCGGACAGGGCCTAGCTGGAAACACCATATATTTT	CASSAGQGLAGNTIYF
TRBJ1-6	.	.	TRBV2	TGTGCCAGCAGGACAGGTTTGAACTCACCCCTCCACTTT	CASRTGLNSPLHF
TRBJ1-6	TRBD1	once	TRBV9	TGTGCCAGCAGCGTAGAGGCAGGGGGTAATTCACCCCTCCACTTT	CASSVEAGGNSPLHF
TRBJ1-2	.	.	TRBV19	TGTGCCAGTAGCGATTCTGGGAGTGGTCGGGGGATAGCCGGCTACACCTTC	CASSDSGSGRGIAGYTF
TRBJ2-3	.	.	TRBV4-2	TGTGCCAGCAGCCAAGATAACCAGGGGATGATGGTAGTTGAGGTGACAGATACGCAGTATTTT	CASSQDNQGMMVVEVTDTQYF
TRBJ2-4	.	once	TRBV14	TGTGCCAGCAGCCAAACAGGGTCCAAAAACATTCAGTACTTC	CASSQTGSKNIQYF
TRBJ2-7	TRBD1	.	TRBV5-1	TGCGCCAGCAGCTTGGGGCCTAGTGGGACAGGGGCCTCCTACGAGCAGTACTTC	CASSLGPSGTGASYEQYF
TRBJ1-5	.	.	TRBV10-2	TGCGCCAGCGGCGAAGGGAGGGAGTCCCAGCATTTT	CASGEGRESQHF
TRBJ1-2	TRBD1	.	TRBV11-2	TGTGCCAGCAGCTCCCTACGGGACAGTGGTGGCTACACCTTC	CASSSLRDSGGYTF
TRBJ2-1	.	.	TRBV5-1	TGCGCCAGCAGCCTGAGCAGCGATGAGCAGTTCTTC	CASSLSSDEQFF
TRBJ2-7	TRBD1	.	TRBV6-5	TGTGCCAGCAGTTATACTCCACACAGGGGCGAGCAGTACTTC	CASSYTPHRGEQYF
TRBJ1-2	TRBD1	.	TRBV27	TGTGCCAGCAGTTTAGTGGACAGGGGGATTGGCTACACCTTC	CASSLVDRGIGYTF
TRBJ2-5	TRBD1	.	TRBV3-1/TRBV3-2	TGTGCCAGCAGCATAACTTCAGGGGGCCAGGAGACCCAGTACTTC	CASSITSGGQETQYF
TRBJ2-4	.	once	TRBV5-1	TGCGCCAGCAGCTTGGCCGGGTTAGCCAAAAACATTCAGTACTTC	CASSLAGLAKNIQYF
TRBJ2-5	.	.	TRBV5-4	TGTGCCAGCAGCTTGTACGGGGAAGAGACCCAGTACTTC	CASSLYGEETQYF
TRBJ2-2	.	.	TRBV6-5	TGTGCCAGCAGTTACTTCGGACAGCCCACCGGGGAGCTGTTTTTT	CASSYFGQPTGELFF
TRBJ1-1	.	.	TRBV5-8	TGTGCCAGCAGCTTTTGGCAGGGCAGCCCCTTCACTGAAGCTTTCTTT	CASSFWQGSPFTEAFF
TRBJ1-6	.	few	TRBV6-5	TGTGCCAGCAGATTGGACAGCCATAATTCACCCCTCCACTTT	CASRLDSHNSPLHF
TRBJ2-7	TRBD1	.	TRBV11-2	TGTGCCAGCAGCGACCGGGACAGGGGTACTAGCCGACGGTACGAGCAGTACTTC	CASSDRDRGTSRRYEQYF
TRBJ2-7	.	.	TRBV27	TGTGCCAGCAGTCCACCACAGGGCCCGGAGTACTTC	CASSPPQGPEYF
TRBJ2-1	.	.	TRBV18	TGTGCCAGCTCACCACGAGACTACAATGAGCAGTTCTTC	CASSPRDYNEQFF
TRBJ2-3	.	.	TRBV18	TGTGCCAGCTCACCAACTAGGGTCTCAACGGGGACTTCCACAGATACGCAGTATTTT	CASSPTRVSTGTSTDTQYF
TRBJ2-1	TRBD1	.	TRBV19	TGTGCCGGGTCTACAGGGGCAGGGGAGCAGTTCTTC	CAGSTGAGEQFF
TRBJ2-7	TRBD2	.	TRBV29-1	TGCAGCGCAAGGACTAGCGGTTCCTACGAGCAGTACTTC	CSARTSGSYEQYF
TRBJ1-1	.	.	TRBV7-6	TGTGCCAGCAGCCCCAGGGACACCTACACTGAAGCTTTCTTT	CASSPRDTYTEAFF
TRBJ2-1	TRBD2	.	TRBV9	TGTGCCAGCAGCGTGGGACTAGCGGGGGGTCTTAGGAATGAGCAGTTCTTC	CASSVGLAGGLRNEQFF
TRBJ2-1	.	.	TRBV5-1	TGCGCCAGCAGCAGGGGGGGTTACAATGAGCAGTTCTTC	CASSRGGYNEQFF
TRBJ1-1	TRBD1	.	TRBV5-1	TGCGCCAGCTCTATCCTTTCCAGGGGGTCCGAAGCTTTCTTT	CASSILSRGSEAFF
TRBJ2-6	TRBD1	.	TRBV6-2/TRBV6-3	TGTGCCAGCAGTTACCGGACCAACAGGGGTCTCTCCGGGGCCAACGTCCTGACTTTC	CASSYRTNRGLSGANVLTF
TRBJ1-2	TRBD1	.	TRBV3-1/TRBV3-2	TGTGCCAGCACCCCCGCGGAAGGACAGGGGGCACAGGGCTACACCTTC	CASTPAEGQGAQGYTF
TRBJ1-5	.	.	TRBV18	TGTGCCAGCTCCCCACTGGCTGCAGGGGCGGGCAATCAGCCCCAGCATTTT	CASSPLAAGAGNQPQHF
TRBJ1-5	.	.	TRBV5-1	TGCGCCAGCAGCTTGGAGGGGCAGCCCCAGCATTTT	CASSLEGQPQHF
TRBJ2-1	TRBD1	.	TRBV11-3	TGTGCCAGCAGTGAGGGGACAGGGTACAATGAGCAGTTCTTC	CASSEGTGYNEQFF
TRBJ2-3	.	.	TRBV5-1	TGCGCCAGCAGCCCGGACAGTTCCACAGATACGCAGTATTTT	CASSPDSSTDTQYF
TRBJ2-7	.	.	TRBV7-2	TGTGCCAGCAGCTACATTGGCACCTACGAGCAGTACTTC	CASSYIGTYEQYF
TRBJ2-1	.	once	TRBV24-1	TGTGCCACCAGTGAGTCCGGGAGTCAGAATGAGCAGTTCTTC	CATSESGSQNEQFF
TRBJ2-5	TRBD1	.	TRBV7-7	TGTGCCAGCAGCTTAGATTTAAGAAAAGATTTGATCGACAGGGGATTAGGAGAGACCCAGTACTTC	CASSLDLRKDLIDRGLGETQYF
TRBJ2-3	TRBD2	.	TRBV10-3	TGTGCCATCAGTGAGTCGGTAGCGGGGGCCCCCACAGATACGCAGTATTTT	CAISESVAGAPTDTQYF